This TCR beta chain was found in a study of PD-L1 blockade in urothelial cancer. Assay used: immunoSEQ multiplex PCR; TCRdb lists only in-frame clones, some missing. The sample lists under 55,000 clones; under 90% were seen once. Regarding time point: pretreatment peripheral blood. This CDR3 has 16 residues. Germline trimming cut 4 bases from V and 2 bases from J; bases unmatched to any gene: 5. Germline CDR1 and CDR2: SGHKS and YYEKEE (reference sequence). This receptor was obtained from a man in his 70s with urothelial cancer. The starting material was PBMCs, obtained around atezolizumab (anti-PD-L1) treatment. The chain uses TRBV5-5 and TRBJ2-7, with TRBD2 matching over 14 bases. DNA of the CDR3: TGTGCCAGCAGCACGGGACTAGCGGGAGTCACCTACGAGCAGTACTTC. It is translated as CASSTGLAGVTYEQYF.